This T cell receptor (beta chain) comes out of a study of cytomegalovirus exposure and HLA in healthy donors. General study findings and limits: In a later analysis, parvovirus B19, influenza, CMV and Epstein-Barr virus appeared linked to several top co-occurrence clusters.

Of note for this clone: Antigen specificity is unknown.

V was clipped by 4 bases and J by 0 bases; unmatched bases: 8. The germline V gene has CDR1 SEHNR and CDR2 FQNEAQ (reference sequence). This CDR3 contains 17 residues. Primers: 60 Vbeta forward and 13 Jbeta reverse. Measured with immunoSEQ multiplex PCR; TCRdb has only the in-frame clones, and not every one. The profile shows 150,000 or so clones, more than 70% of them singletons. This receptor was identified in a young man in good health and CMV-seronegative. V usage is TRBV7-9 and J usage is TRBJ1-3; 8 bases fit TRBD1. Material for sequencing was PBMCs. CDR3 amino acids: CASSSFGTGDSGNTIYF. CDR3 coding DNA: TGTGCCAGCAGCTCCTTTGGGACAGGCGACTCTGGAAACACCATATATTTT. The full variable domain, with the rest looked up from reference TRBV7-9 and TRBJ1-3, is DTGVSQNPRHKITKRGQNVTFRCDPISEHNRLYWYRQTLGQGPEFLTYFQNEAQLEKSRLLSDRFSAERPKGSFSTLEIQRTEQGDSAMYLCASSSFGTGDSGNTIYFGEGSWLTVV.